This T cell receptor beta chain was sequenced for a study of blood T cell repertoires in COVID-19. Turning to the study itself: Samples of COVID-19 (acute and convalescent) were obtained from the United States, Italy and Spain. Nucleic acid was either cDNA or gDNA, and it came from T cells, B-cell-depleted T cells, or PBMCs.

As originally analysed: For nucleated cells, counts were estimated from reference gene primer amplification. This table comes from immunoSEQ multiplex PCR, and its TCRdb copy is limited to in-frame clones, with some not included. The V and J calls and clone size come from that table; D and trimming were worked out from the DNA. Among 150,000 or so clones listed, 85% to 90% were seen once. CDR3 length: 13 amino acids. The V gene lost 0 bases and the J gene lost 2 bases, with 4 bases spanning the gap. Germline V gene lookup returns CDR1 SGHNT and CDR2 YYREEE (reference sequence). The sample holds one count of this clone.

The receptor comes from a man of 80 years or more with acute or convalescent COVID-19. The chain has TRBV5-4 and TRBJ2-3; D gene uncertain. The source material was peripheral blood. The CDR3 region has the DNA TGTGCCAGCAGCTTGGCCAACACAGATACGCAGTATTTT. It translates to CASSLANTDTQYF.